These 11 T cell receptor beta chains were sequenced from one sample in a study of Ad26.COV2.S vaccination and SARS-CoV-2 variants. Treatment meaning: roughly 19 received Ad26.COV2.S at low or high dose, single or two shots; roughly five received placebo; per-sample allocation not given. Sampling took place 63 days after the first vaccine or placebo injection. The repertoire was sequenced with immunoSEQ multiplex PCR; TCRdb's copy has only in-frame clones and lacks some. This repertoire shows some 390,000 clones, 70% to 90% found once; its top ten account for under 2%. The sample was peripheral blood, taken in a trial of Ad26.COV2.S vaccine versus placebo. These receptors were obtained from a person between 18 and 59 years old who received the Ad26.COV2.S COVID-19 vaccine or a placebo.

V usage is TRBV5-1 and J usage is TRBJ1-4, with a tentative D call TRBD1 (6 bases). Germline CDR1 and CDR2: SGHRS and YFSETQ. V lost 1 base and J 8 bases, leaving 9 bases between the germline ends. CDR3 length equals 13 residues. The CDR3 sequence is CASSLTGTEKLFF. The CDR3 coding sequence is TGCGCCAGCAGCTTGACCGGGACAGAAAAACTGTTTTTT.

The chain has TRBV19 and TRBJ1-2, with 8 bases fitting TRBD1. This CDR3 spans 16 amino acids. The V and J ends lost 3 bases and 6 bases, in that order; junction bases with no gene match: 12. Germline CDR1 LNHDA, CDR2 SQIVND (reference sequence). CDR3 protein: CASSMIGRGRGDGYTF. CDR3 in DNA: TGTGCCAGTAGTATGATTGGCAGGGGGCGAGGGGATGGCTACACCTTC.

Points on this clone: The same CDR3 also results from other DNA sequences found in this sample. The V call is TRBV28, the J call TRBJ1-5; D is unresolved. This CDR3 region has 12 residues. Trimming pared 6 bases from V and 7 bases from J, leaving 10 bases between. Germline CDR1 is MDHEN and CDR2 is SYDVKM. The CDR3 here is CASSPRAQPQHF. The CDR3 DNA reads as TGTGCCAGCAGCCCCCGAGCCCAGCCCCAGCATTTT.

The V and J genes are TRBV7-6 and TRBJ2-3; TRBD2 matches 7 bases. V lost 0 bases and J lost 2; bases outside the gene matches: 2. From germline, CDR1 is SGHVS and CDR2 FNYEAQ. The CDR3 spans 15 residues. CDR3 sequence: CASSLAGGPTDTQYF. The CDR3 DNA reads TGTGCCAGCAGCTTAGCGGGAGGGCCCACAGATACGCAGTATTTT.

The genes are TRBV3-1 (or the pseudogene TRBV3-2) and TRBJ2-1; the D gene is possibly TRBD2 (6 bases). Between the trimmed V and J ends, which lost 2 bases and 1 base, there was a span of 12 bases. The germline gives CDR1 LGHDT, CDR2 YNNKEL (reference sequence). This CDR3 contains 16 residues. CDR3 sequence: CASSQMGGTSYNEQFF. DNA for the CDR3: TGTGCCAGCAGCCAAATGGGGGGAACGTCCTACAATGAGCAGTTCTTC.

The genes are TRBV5-1 and TRBJ2-5, with a weak D call TRBD1 (5 bases). Germline V lookup: CDR1 SGHRS, CDR2 YFSETQ. CDR3 size: 15 residues. V lost 6 bases, J lost 1 base, and 16 bases lay in between. The CDR3 DNA reads as TGCGCCAGCATCCAGGACAAACAAGGCCAAGAGACCCAGTACTTC. Translated, it gives CASIQDKQGQETQYF. The complete variable domain, with remaining parts taken from reference TRBV5-1 and TRBJ2-5, reads KAGVTQTPRYLIKTRGQQVTLSCSPISGHRSVSWYQQTPGQGLQFLFEYFSETQRNKGNFPGRFSGRQFSNSRSEMNVSTLELGDSALYLCASIQDKQGQETQYFGPGTRLLVL.

The rearrangement links TRBV18 to TRBJ2-3, with TRBD1 identical over 9 bases. V shed 6 bases and J 5 bases; nucleotides not matched to a gene: 9. This CDR3 has 15 residues. The germline gives CDR1 KGHSH, CDR2 LQKENI. CDR3 residues: CASSRQGGPGDTQYF. DNA of the CDR3: TGTGCCAGCTCCCGACAGGGGGGGCCGGGAGATACGCAGTATTTT.

This chain uses TRBV19 with TRBJ1-5; D may be TRBD1 (5 bases). The CDR3 extends over 14 amino acids. CDR1 and CDR2 from the germline V gene are LNHDA and SQIVND (reference sequence). Trimming cost V 3 bases and J 11 bases, with 17 bases left between them. The DNA for the CDR3 is TGTGCCAGTAGTATTGAGTGGGGGGGAAAGGCCCAGCATTTT. Amino acid sequence: CASSIEWGGKAQHF.

This rearrangement joins TRBV6-5 to TRBJ2-7, with D maybe TRBD1 (6 bases). Germline V gene sequence: CDR1 MNHEY, CDR2 SVGAGI. V was shortened by 7 bases and J by 1 base, with 11 bases between the two germline ends. The CDR3 totals 13 residues. The CDR3 loop is CASMGAVSYEQYF. CDR3 coding DNA: TGTGCCAGCATGGGGGCAGTTTCCTACGAGCAGTACTTC.

This sequence joins TRBV28 and TRBJ1-2, with 7 bases fitting TRBD1. This CDR3 is 15 amino acids long. In germline, CDR1 is MDHEN, CDR2 SYDVKM. The junction had 13 bases not matched to a gene; V was cut back by 7 bases and J by 5 bases. CDR3 region: CASTPGQPTGYGYTF. The CDR3 nucleotides are TGTGCCAGCACCCCGGGACAGCCTACGGGGTATGGCTACACCTTC.

This chain joins TRBV7-9 and TRBJ2-2; D is uncertain. The CDR3 runs to 12 residues. Trimming took 8 bases from V and 5 from J, leaving 9 bases between them. The V gene's germline CDR1 is SEHNR and CDR2 FQNEAQ (reference sequence). The CDR3 DNA is TGTGCCAGCCGCTGGGGAACCGGGGAGCTGTTTTTT. It is translated as CASRWGTGELFF.